Below, 24 T cell receptor beta chains from the same sample are listed, as sequenced in a study of blood T cell repertoires in COVID-19. The repertoire was sequenced with immunoSEQ multiplex PCR; TCRdb's copy has only in-frame clones and lacks some. This table holds around 63,000 clones, over 75% found once. Sequences were obtained from peripheral blood. The receptors derive from a man in his fifties or sixties with acute or convalescent COVID-19.

The V call is TRBV11-3, the J call TRBJ2-2, with D uncertain. Germline-derived CDR1 and CDR2 are SGHNT and YENEEA. Trimming stripped 5 bases from V and 7 bases from J, with 8 bases between. The CDR3 extends over 12 amino acids. This chain's CDR3 is CASSPGGGELFF. CDR3 nucleotide sequence: TGTGCCAGCAGCCCGGGTGGCGGGGAGCTGTTTTTT.

This clone was picked up a small number of times. The chain is built from TRBV4-1 and TRBJ1-2; 11 bases align to TRBD1. Per germline, CDR1 MGHRA and CDR2 YSYEKL. V lost 4 bases to trimming and J lost 4 bases; unmatched junction nucleotides: 5. This CDR3 comprises 15 residues. CDR3: CASSLTGTGGYGYTF. The CDR3 nucleotides are TGCGCCAGCAGCCTAACCGGGACAGGGGGCTATGGCTACACCTTC.

This chain joins TRBV24-1 and TRBJ1-2; TRBD1 might be the D (5 bases). This CDR3 spans 15 amino acids. V lost 4 bases, J lost 6 bases, and 17 bases lay in between. The germline V gene encodes CDR1 KGHDR and CDR2 SFDVKD. CDR3 DNA: TGTGCCACCAGTGACCGCGACGGACAAGGCGATGGCTACACCTTC. Encoded protein: CATSDRDGQGDGYTF.

Only a few counts were recorded for this clone. V usage is TRBV5-6 and J usage is TRBJ2-1, with 8 bases fitting TRBD1. Germline V CDR1 and CDR2: SGHDT, YYEEEE. The CDR3 covers 15 residues. J gave up 6 bases and V 1 base, and 6 bases lay outside the gene matches. The CDR3 region has the DNA TGTGCCAGCAGCTTGCGTGGACAGGGAACCAATGAGCAGTTCTTC. It specifies CASSLRGQGTNEQFF.

The genes are TRBV6-5 and TRBJ2-1; perhaps TRBD2 as D (6 bases). Germline V gives CDR1 MNHEY, CDR2 SVGAGI. The CDR3 covers 16 residues. Trimming took off 0 bases at V and 7 bases at J, with 16 bases between the two ends. DNA for the CDR3: TGTGCCAGCAGTTACTCGATTGTAGGCGGGGCTAATGAGCAGTTCTTC. It encodes CASSYSIVGGANEQFF.

J is TRBJ1-5 and V is TRBV6-5, with D unclear. The germline gives CDR1 MNHEY, CDR2 SVGAGI. CDR3 size: 13 residues. V was pared by 0 bases and J by 5 bases, with 5 bases between. The CDR3 DNA sequence: TGTGCCAGCAGTTACTCCCGTGATCAGCCCCAGCATTTT. Translating gives CASSYSRDQPQHF.

The gene calls are TRBV23-1 and TRBJ2-7, with D perhaps matching TRBD2 (6 bases). TRBV23-1 carries the ORF label, with uncertain function. V was clipped by 4 bases and J by 7 bases, with 20 bases between them. The CDR3 sequence is 15 residues long. The CDR3 bases are TGCGCCAGCAGTCCCAAACAGGAAGGGGACTTGGAGCAGTACTTC. Its protein product is CASSPKQEGDLEQYF.

The V and J genes are TRBV19 and TRBJ1-5, with D unclear. Germline V CDR1 and CDR2: LNHDA, SQIVND (reference sequence). The CDR3 covers 16 residues. V lost 3 bases and J lost 2, with 14 bases in between. This chain's CDR3 is CASSMALGRRNQPQHF. CDR3 DNA: TGTGCCAGTAGTATGGCACTAGGTCGGCGCAATCAGCCCCAGCATTTT.

The rearrangement joins TRBV30 to TRBJ2-2; 7 positions agree with TRBD2. CDR1 is GTSNPN, CDR2 SVGIG, per germline (reference sequence). The CDR3 runs to 13 residues. The V segment lost 4 bases and the J segment 7 bases; nucleotides outside the gene matches: 6. The CDR3 reads CAWNSGGIGELFF. In nucleotides, the CDR3 is TGTGCCTGGAATTCCGGGGGGATCGGGGAGCTGTTTTTT. Based on the CDR3 plus reference TRBV30 and TRBJ2-2, the full variable domain is SQTIHQWPATLVQPVGSPLSLECTVEGTSNPNLYWYRQAAGRGLQLLFYSVGIGQISSEVPQNLSASRPQDRQFILSSKKLLLSDSGFYLCAWNSGGIGELFFGEGSRLTVL.

CDR3 sequence reads: CASKPMISNQPQHF. The DNA for the CDR3 is TGTGCCAGCAAGCCCATGATCAGCAATCAGCCCCAGCATTTT. The chain combines TRBV6-5 with TRBJ1-5, with D hard to call. The CDR3 has 14 residues. V lost 7 bases, J lost 1 base, and 11 bases lay in between. In germline, CDR1 is MNHEY, CDR2 SVGAGI.

For the CDR3, the DNA is TGTGCCAGCAGCGTAGGGGACGGGGGGAGGAATGAGCAGTTCTTC. This translates into CASSVGDGGRNEQFF. The chain couples TRBV9 to TRBJ2-1; 7 positions match TRBD2. The CDR3 length is 15 residues. The germline V gene has CDR1 SGDLS and CDR2 YYNGEE. V shed 0 bases, J shed 7 bases, and the junction held 7 bases outside the gene matches.

This clone has just one count. The chain employs TRBV27 and TRBJ1-5, with TRBD1 identical over 9 bases. There are 16 residues in the CDR3. Germline CDR1 reads MNHEY; CDR2 reads SMNVEV (reference sequence). The V gene end was trimmed by 5 bases and the J gene end by 4 bases; junction bases not matched to a gene: 9. DNA of the CDR3: TGTGCCAGCAGTCCCAGGACAGGGGCAAGAAATCAGCCCCAGCATTTT. Protein sequence: CASSPRTGARNQPQHF.

The chain joins TRBV27 to TRBJ2-5; D possibly corresponds to TRBD2 (6 bases). Between the trimmed V and J ends, which lost 4 bases and 3 bases, there was a span of 12 bases. The length of the CDR3 is 14 residues. The V gene's germline CDR1 is MNHEY and CDR2 SMNVEV (reference sequence). The CDR3 loop is CASSSSRGKETQYF. The DNA for the CDR3 is TGTGCCAGCAGTTCTTCACGGGGGAAAGAGACCCAGTACTTC.

This sequence joins TRBV9 and TRBJ1-1; a weak D match, TRBD1 (6 bases). Between the trimmed V and J ends, which lost 2 bases and 4 bases, there was a span of 21 bases. The germline V gene has CDR1 SGDLS and CDR2 YYNGEE. This CDR3 spans 17 amino acids. The CDR3 bases are TGTGCCAGCAGCGTTCCTTTCACCGGGACAATAAGCACTGAAGCTTTCTTT. This codes for CASSVPFTGTISTEAFF.

V usage is TRBV28 and J usage is TRBJ1-2, with 8 bases aligning to TRBD1. Germline loops: CDR1 MDHEN, CDR2 SYDVKM. V trimming: 3 bases; J trimming: 4 bases; junction bases outside the gene matches: 1. This CDR3 has 13 residues. CDR3 nucleotides: TGTGCCAGCAGTTTGGACAGGGTCTATGGCTACACCTTC. It specifies CASSLDRVYGYTF.

This clone was found once. The V call is TRBV10-3, the J call TRBJ2-3; TRBD2 matches 10 bases. CDR1 is ENHRY and CDR2 is SYGVKD in the germline V gene. This CDR3 has 13 amino acids. Unmatched junction bases numbered 4, after V lost 7 bases and J lost 6 bases. CDR3 nucleotide sequence: TGTGCCATCACCATAGCGGGGGGTGATACGCAGTATTTT. This sequence encodes CAITIAGGDTQYF.

The chain employs TRBV7-8 and TRBJ1-5, with D possibly matching TRBD1 (6 bases). Germline V gene sequence: CDR1 SGHVS, CDR2 FQNEAQ. This CDR3 region has 17 residues. V dropped 6 bases and J dropped 2 bases, with 20 bases sitting between them. This chain's CDR3 is CASSLGRGVGGNQPQHF. CDR3 DNA: TGTGCCAGCAGTCTCGGGAGGGGGGTTGGTGGCAATCAGCCCCAGCATTTT.

This clone was counted a few times. The CDR3 here is CAGRSGNEKLFF. The CDR3 nucleotides are TGTGCCGGACGGTCAGGGAACGAAAAACTGTTTTTT. The chain recombines TRBV2 with TRBJ1-4; a possible D gene is TRBD1 (5 bases). There are 12 residues in the CDR3. CDR1 and CDR2 (germline): SNHLY, FYNNEI. V was trimmed by 11 bases and J by 8 bases, leaving 15 bases between them.

This chain uses TRBV28 with TRBJ2-7; TRBD1 matches 7 bases. V gave up 6 bases and J gave up 6 bases; unmatched junction bases: 5. The length of the CDR3 is 12 residues. Germline loops: CDR1 MDHEN, CDR2 SYDVKM. In DNA, the CDR3 is TGTGCCAGCAGCTCAACAGGGGTCGAGCAGTACTTC. Encoded protein: CASSSTGVEQYF.

This sequence joins TRBV6-2 or TRBV6-3 and TRBJ2-5; 9 bases map to TRBD2. The CDR3 covers 17 residues. V gave up 0 bases and J gave up 0 bases; unmatched junction bases: 5. The germline gives CDR1 MNHEY, CDR2 SVGEGT. CDR3 DNA sequence: TGTGCCAGCAGTTACTCGCCGAGCGGGGGGCACCAAGAGACCCAGTACTTC. It codes for CASSYSPSGGHQETQYF.

There are a few counts of this clone. This chain uses TRBV6-5 with TRBJ1-6, with 7 nucleotides matching TRBD1. V was pared by 5 bases and J by 6 bases, with 7 bases of the junction left unmatched. Germline CDR1 MNHEY, CDR2 SVGAGI. This CDR3 has 15 amino acids. This chain's CDR3 is CASSITGQSNSPLHF. The CDR3 region has the DNA TGTGCCAGCAGTATAACGGGACAGTCTAATTCACCCCTCCACTTT.

This chain connects TRBV7-2 to TRBJ1-2; TRBD1 agrees at 11 bases. This CDR3 is built from 18 residues. The trim removed 4 bases at V and 0 bases at J, leaving 10 bases unmatched. CDR1 SGHTA and CDR2 FQGNSA come from the germline V gene. Here the CDR3 DNA reads TGTGCCAGCAGCTCCCCGGACAGGGGGCTTTCGTCTAACTATGGCTACACCTTC. Translating gives CASSSPDRGLSSNYGYTF.

The V gene is TRBV6-5, the J gene TRBJ1-3, with D tentatively TRBD1 (5 bases). Germline V gene sequence: CDR1 MNHEY, CDR2 SVGAGI. Deletions cut 0 bases from V and 2 bases from J, with 8 bases between. The CDR3 contains 15 residues. The CDR3 loop is CASSYSSGTGNTIYF. The CDR3 DNA is TGTGCCAGCAGTTACTCGTCAGGGACTGGAAACACCATATATTTT.

This chain joins TRBV10-2 and TRBJ1-6; 8 bases are a match to TRBD1. The CDR3 extends over 13 amino acids. Germline V gives CDR1 WSHSY, CDR2 SAAADI. V dropped 8 bases and J dropped 7; count of bases not matched to a gene: 4. The CDR3 DNA reads as TGCGCCAGCCTGGGGACAGGCAATTCACCCCTCCACTTT. This sequence encodes CASLGTGNSPLHF.